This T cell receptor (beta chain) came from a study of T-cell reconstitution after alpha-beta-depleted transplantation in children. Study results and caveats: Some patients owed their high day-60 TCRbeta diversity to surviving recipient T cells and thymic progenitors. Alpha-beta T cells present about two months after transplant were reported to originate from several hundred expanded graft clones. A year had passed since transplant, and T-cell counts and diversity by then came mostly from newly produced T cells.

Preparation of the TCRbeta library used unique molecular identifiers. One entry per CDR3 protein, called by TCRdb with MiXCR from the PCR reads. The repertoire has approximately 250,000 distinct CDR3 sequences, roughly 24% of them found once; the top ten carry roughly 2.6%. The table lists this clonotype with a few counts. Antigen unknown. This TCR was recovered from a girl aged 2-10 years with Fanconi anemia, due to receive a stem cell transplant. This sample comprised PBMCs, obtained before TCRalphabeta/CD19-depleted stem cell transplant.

The CDR3 protein is CSASYPGQTGTQYF. In DNA, the CDR3 is TGCAGTGCTTCTTACCCTGGACAGACAGGGACGCAGTATTTT. V is TRBV20-1 and J is TRBJ2-3; 7 positions agree with TRBD1. CDR3 length equals 14 residues. J was trimmed by 9 bases and V by 5 bases; bases with no gene match: 14. Germline values: CDR1 DFQATT, CDR2 SNEGSKA (reference sequence).